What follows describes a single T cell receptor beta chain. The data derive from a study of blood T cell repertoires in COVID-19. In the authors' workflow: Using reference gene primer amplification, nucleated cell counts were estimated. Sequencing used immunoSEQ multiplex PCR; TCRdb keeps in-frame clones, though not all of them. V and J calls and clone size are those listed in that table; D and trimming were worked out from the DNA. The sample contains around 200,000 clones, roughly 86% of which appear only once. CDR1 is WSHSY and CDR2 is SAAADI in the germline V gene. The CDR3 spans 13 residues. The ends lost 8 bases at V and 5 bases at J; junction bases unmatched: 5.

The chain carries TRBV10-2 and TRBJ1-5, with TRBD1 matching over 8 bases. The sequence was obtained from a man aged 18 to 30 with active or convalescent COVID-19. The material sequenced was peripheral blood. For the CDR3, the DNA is TGCGCCAGCGCTCCAGGGGGCGATCAGCCCCAGCATTTT. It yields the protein CASAPGGDQPQHF.